This T cell receptor beta chain was captured in a study of T cell repertoires in cytomegalovirus infection. Ten or more counts support this clonotype. This CDR3 spans 14 amino acids. V trimming: 2 bases; J trimming: 14 bases; junction bases outside the gene matches: 12. From germline, CDR1 is SGHTA and CDR2 FQGNSA. In TCRdb, the reads were re-called with MiXCR into one record per CDR3 protein. The sample includes around 70,000 distinct CDR3 sequences, 4% of them seen just once. The specimen sequenced was PBMCs. The chain joins TRBV7-2 to TRBJ1-2; the match to TRBD1 covers 9 bases. The TCR comes from a human donor in good health (CMV status not recorded). Some clones in this sample may be carry-over from other donors' samples. The CDR3 spells CASSLWGQGPTRTF. The CDR3 nucleotides are TGTGCCAGCAGCTTATGGGGACAGGGCCCCACTAGGACCTTC.